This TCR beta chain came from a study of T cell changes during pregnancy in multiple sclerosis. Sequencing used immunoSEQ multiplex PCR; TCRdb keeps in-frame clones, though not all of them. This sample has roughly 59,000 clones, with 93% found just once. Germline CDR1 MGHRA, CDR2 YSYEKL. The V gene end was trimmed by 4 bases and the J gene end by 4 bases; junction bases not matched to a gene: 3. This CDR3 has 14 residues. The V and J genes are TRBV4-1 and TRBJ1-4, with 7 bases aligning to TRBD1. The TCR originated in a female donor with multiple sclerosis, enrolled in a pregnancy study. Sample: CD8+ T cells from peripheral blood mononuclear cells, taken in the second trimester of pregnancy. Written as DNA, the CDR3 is TGCGCCAGCAGCCTGGGACAGTATAATGAAAAACTGTTTTTT. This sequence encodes CASSLGQYNEKLFF.